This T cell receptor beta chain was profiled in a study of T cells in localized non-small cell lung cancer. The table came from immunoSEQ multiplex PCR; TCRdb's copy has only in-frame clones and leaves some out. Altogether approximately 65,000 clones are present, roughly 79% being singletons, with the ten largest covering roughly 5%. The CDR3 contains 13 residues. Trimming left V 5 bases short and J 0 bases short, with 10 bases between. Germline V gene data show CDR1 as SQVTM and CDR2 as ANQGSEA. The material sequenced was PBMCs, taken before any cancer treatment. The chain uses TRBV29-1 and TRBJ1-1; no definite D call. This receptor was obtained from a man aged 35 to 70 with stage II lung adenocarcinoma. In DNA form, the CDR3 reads TGCAGCGTTACCATTCAAATGAACACTGAAGCTTTCTTT. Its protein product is CSVTIQMNTEAFF.